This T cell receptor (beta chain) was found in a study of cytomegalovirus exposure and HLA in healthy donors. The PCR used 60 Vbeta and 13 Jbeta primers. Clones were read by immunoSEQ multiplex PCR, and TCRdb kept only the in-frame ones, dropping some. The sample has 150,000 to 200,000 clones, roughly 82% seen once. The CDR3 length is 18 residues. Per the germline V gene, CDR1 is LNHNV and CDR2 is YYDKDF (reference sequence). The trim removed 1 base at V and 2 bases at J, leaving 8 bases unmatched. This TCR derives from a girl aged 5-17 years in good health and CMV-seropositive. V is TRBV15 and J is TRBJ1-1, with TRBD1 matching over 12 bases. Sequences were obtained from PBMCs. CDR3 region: CATSRAPKGQGANTEAFF. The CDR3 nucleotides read TGTGCCACCAGCAGAGCTCCTAAGGGACAGGGGGCTAACACTGAAGCTTTCTTT.